The 25 T cell receptor beta chains below all came from one sample that was sequenced in a study of cytomegalovirus exposure and HLA in healthy donors. Primers for the PCR totalled 60 Vbeta and 13 Jbeta. The assay was immunoSEQ multiplex PCR, and TCRdb's table has in-frame clones only and misses some. In the table there are about 140,000 clones, around 80% of which are singletons. Sequenced input: PBMCs. These TCRs come from a male donor in good health and CMV-seropositive.

In its sample, this clone was seen once. The chain recombines TRBV6-5 with TRBJ1-1, with D possibly matching TRBD1 (6 bases). The CDR3 has 13 residues. In germline, CDR1 is MNHEY, CDR2 SVGAGI. With 2 bases removed from V and 4 bases from J, the gap between germline ends came to 8 bases. The CDR3: CASSYEDSTEAFF. DNA of the CDR3: TGTGCCAGCAGTTACGAGGACAGCACTGAAGCTTTCTTT.

The chain couples TRBV25-1 to TRBJ2-7, with TRBD2 matching 8 bases. The J segment lost 3 bases and the V segment lost 8 bases, leaving 6 bases of the junction unmatched. Germline values: CDR1 MGHDK, CDR2 SYGVNS. The CDR3 contains 13 residues. The CDR3 here is CASEKAGVYEQYF. The CDR3 DNA reads TGTGCCAGCGAAAAAGCGGGGGTCTACGAGCAGTACTTC.

This clone was detected once. The chain links TRBV28 to TRBJ2-2; 8 bases match TRBD2. CDR3 length equals 16 residues. V was clipped by 8 bases and J by 7 bases; unmatched bases: 15. Looked up from germline, CDR1 is MDHEN and CDR2 is SYDVKM. CDR3 DNA sequence: TGTGCCAGCTGGCCGGGAGGGAGAAGTCGGGGCGGGGAGCTGTTTTTT. It encodes CASWPGGRSRGGELFF.

This clone was observed once. V gene TRBV7-3 combines with J gene TRBJ2-2, with D possibly being TRBD1 (6 bases). V was clipped by 4 bases and J by 2 bases, with 8 bases between them. CDR3 length: 14 amino acids. The germline V gene has CDR1 SGHTA and CDR2 FQGTGA. The DNA for the CDR3 is TGTGCCAGCAGCTCGGGACACAACACCGGGGAGCTGTTTTTT. This translates into CASSSGHNTGELFF.

V and J are TRBV13 and TRBJ1-1; weak D call: TRBD1 (5 bases). Germline CDR1 reads PRHDT; CDR2 reads FYEKMQ (reference sequence). This CDR3 comprises 15 residues. V lost 1 base to trimming and J lost 5 bases, with 14 bases between them. The CDR3 loop reads CASSLVGQGGTEAFF. In DNA, the CDR3 is TGTGCCAGCAGCTTAGTAGGTCAGGGTGGTACTGAAGCTTTCTTT.

The chain joins TRBV7-9 to TRBJ1-2; D remains unclear. The CDR3 loop spans 13 amino acids. Germline V gives CDR1 SEHNR, CDR2 FQNEAQ (reference sequence). Trimming stripped 1 base from V and 0 bases from J, with 3 bases between. CDR3 protein: CASSLDTNYGYTF. In DNA form, the CDR3 reads TGTGCCAGCAGCTTAGACACTAACTATGGCTACACCTTC.

This sequence joins TRBV13 and TRBJ2-7; D unclear. The CDR3 has 15 amino acids. V dropped 0 bases and J dropped 0 bases, with 9 bases sitting between them. Per germline, CDR1 PRHDT and CDR2 FYEKMQ (reference sequence). The CDR3 loop reads CASSLGAPSSYEQYF. Here the CDR3 DNA reads TGTGCCAGCAGCTTAGGAGCGCCCAGCTCCTACGAGCAGTACTTC.

The chain recombines TRBV19 with TRBJ2-7; TRBD1 aligns across 10 bases. The CDR3 sequence is 16 residues long. Unmatched junction bases numbered 13, after V lost 6 bases and J lost 5 bases. Germline V gene lookup returns CDR1 LNHDA and CDR2 SQIVND (reference sequence). The CDR3: CASRLTGTGALDEQYF. For the CDR3, the DNA is TGTGCCAGTAGACTAACCGGGACAGGGGCTTTGGACGAGCAGTACTTC.

CDR3 DNA sequence: TGTGCCAGCAGCCCCATAGGGGGGGACAATGAGCAGTTCTTC. Its protein product is CASSPIGGDNEQFF. This rearrangement joins TRBV9 to TRBJ2-1; D may be TRBD2 (7 bases). The CDR3 is 14 residues long. Trimming stripped 4 bases from V and 5 bases from J, with 13 bases between. Germline V gives CDR1 SGDLS, CDR2 YYNGEE.

V is TRBV19 and J is TRBJ2-1; the match to TRBD2 covers 9 bases. CDR1 and CDR2 (germline): LNHDA, SQIVND (reference sequence). This CDR3 contains 16 residues. The trim removed 0 bases at V and 4 bases at J, leaving 4 bases unmatched. CDR3 in amino acids: CASSIDLAGRYNEQFF. As DNA, the CDR3 is TGTGCCAGTAGTATAGACCTAGCGGGAAGGTACAATGAGCAGTTCTTC.

As to this clone: Distinct nucleotide sequences in the sample also encode this CDR3. The chain couples TRBV27 to TRBJ1-5; unclear D gene. Trimming took 1 base from V and 0 from J, leaving 7 bases between them. The CDR3 runs 15 residues. Germline CDR1 reads MNHEY; CDR2 reads SMNVEV (reference sequence). CDR3 DNA: TGTGCCAGCAGTTTATTCGGGGTTAGCAATCAGCCCCAGCATTTT. This sequence encodes CASSLFGVSNQPQHF.

This chain connects TRBV6-5 to TRBJ1-1; 8 bases line up with TRBD1. The CDR3 consists of 13 residues. CDR1 and CDR2 (germline): MNHEY, SVGAGI. Trimming at V came to 2 bases and at J to 5 bases, leaving 1 base not matched to a gene. The CDR3 loop is CASSYGQGTEAFF. Written as DNA, the CDR3 is TGTGCCAGCAGTTACGGACAGGGTACTGAAGCTTTCTTT.

The genes are TRBV11-3 and TRBJ2-7; D may be TRBD2 (6 bases). This CDR3 comprises 15 residues. Trimming shortened V by 2 bases and J by 7 bases, and 18 bases separated the two germline ends. CDR1 and CDR2 from the germline V gene are SGHNT and YENEEA. The CDR3: CASSLRRGPYTEQYF. The DNA of the CDR3 is TGTGCCAGCAGCTTAAGGCGGGGTCCTTATACGGAGCAGTACTTC. Looking up the rest from reference TRBV11-3 and TRBJ2-7 gives the full variable domain: EAGVVQSPRYKIIEKKQPVAFWCNPISGHNTLYWYLQNLGQGPELLIRYENEEAVDDSQLPKDRFSAERLKGVDSTLKIQPAELGDSAVYLCASSLRRGPYTEQYFGPGTRLTVT.

The chain uses TRBV5-1 and TRBJ1-1; D is unclear. Trimming left V 0 bases short and J 1 base short, with 10 bases between. The CDR3 consists of 15 residues. The germline gives CDR1 SGHRS, CDR2 YFSETQ. CDR3: CASSLVLLGNTEAFF. In nucleotides, the CDR3 is TGCGCCAGCAGCTTGGTCCTTCTAGGGAACACTGAAGCTTTCTTT.

The rearrangement joins TRBV7-8 to TRBJ2-3; 10 bases match TRBD2. This CDR3 contains 17 residues. Germline lookup yields CDR1 SGHVS and CDR2 FQNEAQ. Trimming removed 2 bases from V and 2 bases from J; junction bases left unmatched: 7. The CDR3 sequence is CASSLLASGGYTDTQYF. CDR3 coding DNA: TGTGCCAGCAGCTTACTAGCTAGCGGGGGATACACAGATACGCAGTATTTT.

V usage is TRBV6-4 and J usage is TRBJ2-2; D unresolved. Germline CDR1 reads MRHNA; CDR2 reads SNTAGT. Trimming shortened V by 0 bases and J by 0 bases, and 8 bases separated the two germline ends. This CDR3 has 16 amino acids. The CDR3 region has the DNA TGTGCCAGCAGTGACTCGGGCAGCTCGAACACCGGGGAGCTGTTTTTT. Its protein is CASSDSGSSNTGELFF.

The rearrangement uses TRBV11-1 and TRBJ1-1; D call uncertain. CDR1 is SGHAT and CDR2 is FQDESV in the germline V gene (reference sequence). V was cut by 1 base and J by 2 bases, with 8 bases left in between. The CDR3 spans 14 residues. The DNA for the CDR3 is TGTGCCAGCAGCTTAGTGGCAGGAAACACTGAAGCTTTCTTT. It specifies CASSLVAGNTEAFF.

The chain uses TRBV4-3 and TRBJ2-1; 12 positions agree with TRBD1. This CDR3 is 17 amino acids long. J gave up 7 bases and V 1 base, and 8 bases lay outside the gene matches. Germline CDR1 reads LGHNA; CDR2 reads YSLEER. CDR3 region: CASSQAPGTGGWNEQFF. CDR3 DNA sequence: TGCGCCAGCAGCCAAGCCCCCGGGACAGGGGGCTGGAATGAGCAGTTCTTC.

The chain combines TRBV5-1 with TRBJ1-2, with 7 bases fitting TRBD1. Trimming took 2 bases from V and 4 from J; bases not matched to a gene: 8. Germline values: CDR1 SGHRS, CDR2 YFSETQ. This CDR3 region has 15 residues. As DNA, the CDR3 is TGCGCCAGCAGCTTACAGACAGGGCAGCCCTATGGCTACACCTTC. This gives the protein CASSLQTGQPYGYTF.

This clone has only one observation. The DNA for the CDR3 is TGCGCCAGCAGCTCCTCCTTTACAGTGAATCTCTACAATGAGCAGTTCTTC. Translated: CASSSSFTVNLYNEQFF. V is TRBV5-1 and J is TRBJ2-1; D unclear. This CDR3 is built from 17 residues. CDR1 and CDR2 (germline): SGHRS, YFSETQ. V was shortened by 3 bases and J by 3 bases, with 19 bases between the two germline ends.

The J gene is TRBJ2-5, the V gene TRBV5-1; 9 bases fit TRBD1. The closer fit of TRBJ2-7 to the DNA end suggests the J call may be wrong. The CDR3 spans 17 residues. Germline V lookup: CDR1 SGHRS, CDR2 YFSETQ. The CDR3 DNA reads as TGCGCCAGCAGCAACGCCCGGGACAGGGTATCGTTCTACGAGCAGTACTTC. Translating gives CASSNARDRVSFYEQYF.

This chain connects TRBV2 to TRBJ1-2; tentative D call: TRBD1 (5 bases). The ends were cut back, 2 bases at V and 3 bases at J, with 19 bases in the middle. Germline V gives CDR1 SNHLY, CDR2 FYNNEI. The CDR3 runs 17 residues. DNA for the CDR3: TGTGCCAGCAGTGAATTAACCAGGGTAGTAGGGGACTATGGCTACACCTTC. Translated: CASSELTRVVGDYGYTF.

The table lists this clone with a few counts. The rearrangement links TRBV11-3 to TRBJ2-3, with 8 nucleotides matching TRBD2. This CDR3 region has 17 residues. V lost 1 base to trimming and J lost 2 bases; unmatched junction nucleotides: 8. Germline CDR1 is SGHNT and CDR2 is YENEEA. For the CDR3, the DNA is TGTGCCAGCAGCTTAGCGGGGCGGGGGGACCCCACAGATACGCAGTATTTT. Its protein is CASSLAGRGDPTDTQYF. The full variable domain, completed using reference TRBV11-3 and TRBJ2-3, is EAGVVQSPRYKIIEKKQPVAFWCNPISGHNTLYWYLQNLGQGPELLIRYENEEAVDDSQLPKDRFSAERLKGVDSTLKIQPAELGDSAVYLCASSLAGRGDPTDTQYFGPGTRLTVL.

This chain links TRBV2 with TRBJ1-2, with 10 bases matching TRBD1. V gave up 4 bases and J gave up 1 base; unmatched junction bases: 3. Germline V gene sequence: CDR1 SNHLY, CDR2 FYNNEI. The CDR3 totals 15 residues. DNA for the CDR3: TGTGCCAGCAGTGCCGACAGGGGGCGTAACTATGGCTACACCTTC. Its translation: CASSADRGRNYGYTF.

This clone was found once. The V gene is TRBV7-9, the J gene TRBJ1-2; unclear D gene. The CDR3 sequence is 16 residues long. The germline gives CDR1 SEHNR, CDR2 FQNEAQ (reference sequence). With 5 bases removed from V and 4 bases from J, the gap between germline ends came to 20 bases. The CDR3 DNA reads TGTGCCAGCAGCGCGCCAATCGGGGATCACGTCTATGGCTACACCTTC. Protein product: CASSAPIGDHVYGYTF. Combining the CDR3 with reference TRBV7-9 and TRBJ1-2 gives the whole variable domain DTGVSQNPRHKITKRGQNVTFRCDPISEHNRLYWYRQTLGQGPEFLTYFQNEAQLEKSRLLSDRFSAERPKGSFSTLEIQRTEQGDSAMYLCASSAPIGDHVYGYTFGSGTRLTVV.